The TCR beta chain described here comes from a study of blood T cell repertoires in COVID-19. In the original processing: Amplified reference gene primers provided the basis for estimating nucleated cell counts. Repertoires were generated with immunoSEQ multiplex PCR, while TCRdb's copy carries only in-frame clones and drops some. V and J calls plus clone size are reproduced from that table; the DNA served to infer D and trimming. Seen here are 150,000 to 180,000 clones, about 85% observed once, and the top ten hold about 0.63%. Enrollment of patients from Seattle took place during active infection, with longitudinal follow-up. This receptor was obtained from a man aged 60-69 years with COVID-19, enrolled during active disease. Sequencing was done on a sample of peripheral blood.

The CDR3 is CASSLDTGVSGNTIYF. For the CDR3, the DNA is TGTGCCAGCAGCTTAGATACGGGGGTCTCTGGAAACACCATATATTTT. The J gene is TRBJ1-3, the V gene TRBV11-3; perhaps TRBD1 as D (5 bases). The length of the CDR3 is 16 residues. The V end was cut by 0 bases, the J end by 0 bases, with 9 bases between. Germline values: CDR1 SGHNT, CDR2 YENEEA.